This TCR beta chain was recovered during a study of T cell responses to AZD1222 COVID-19 vaccine. Here immunoSEQ multiplex PCR was the method, and the copy in TCRdb shows in-frame clones only, minus some. The table shows approximately 64,000 clones, with roughly 89% occurring only once. Study outcomes and limitations: Across the whole spike, CD4 TCRs peaked at regions 160-218 and 743-854. Baseline seropositivity characterized only six AZD1222 recipients. Spike-specific TCR breadth and depth grew following two AZD1222 doses.

The V segment lost 4 bases and the J segment 5 bases; nucleotides outside the gene matches: 7. The CDR3 spans 15 residues. CDR1 is LGHNA and CDR2 is YNFKEQ in the germline V gene. About this clone: Its antigen is not identified.

The receptor comes from an adult in good health. The sample in question was peripheral blood, obtained on day 0 of AZD1222 vaccination. The gene calls are TRBV4-2 and TRBJ2-5; 10 bases are a match to TRBD1. CDR3 protein: CASSPFRQGAETQYF. CDR3 bases: TGTGCCAGCAGCCCCTTCCGACAGGGGGCCGAGACCCAGTACTTC.